These 22 T cell receptor beta chains share one sample of origin, sequenced in a study of cytomegalovirus exposure and HLA in healthy donors. The PCR made use of 60 Vbeta and 13 Jbeta primers. TCRdb's table, derived via immunoSEQ multiplex PCR, lists solely in-frame clones and lacks some. The data hold over 150,000 clones, with roughly 84% observed a single time. Sequenced: PBMCs. The receptors derive from a boy between 2 and 10 years old in good health and CMV-seronegative.

The rearrangement joins TRBV5-1 to TRBJ1-2, with 8 bases fitting TRBD1. CDR3 length: 15 residues. V lost 4 bases, J lost 4 bases, and 9 bases stayed unmatched. Looked up from germline, CDR1 is SGHRS and CDR2 is YFSETQ. CDR3 sequence reads: CASSAKSGGFYGYTF. The CDR3 nucleotides read TGCGCCAGCAGCGCAAAATCAGGGGGCTTCTATGGCTACACCTTC.

V is TRBV5-4 and J is TRBJ2-1, with TRBD2 as a possible D gene (5 bases). The germline V and J ends were trimmed by 2 bases and 7 bases, with 16 bases remaining between them. In germline, CDR1 is SGHNT, CDR2 YYREEE (reference sequence). The CDR3 is 15 amino acids. CDR3 amino acids: CASSFGGPLPNEQFF. CDR3 nucleotide sequence: TGTGCCAGCAGCTTCGGAGGACCCTTGCCAAATGAGCAGTTCTTC.

The rearrangement joins TRBV5-1 to TRBJ1-3; TRBD1 agrees at 7 bases. The CDR3 contains 15 residues. The V gene's germline CDR1 is SGHRS and CDR2 YFSETQ. V was clipped by 4 bases and J by 0 bases; unmatched bases: 4. The CDR3 DNA follows: TGCGCCAGCAGCCGACAGGGAACCTCTGGAAACACCATATATTTT. Protein product: CASSRQGTSGNTIYF.

The chain employs TRBV5-1 and TRBJ2-2, with 10 bases lining up with TRBD2. V gave up 0 bases and J gave up 7 bases; unmatched junction bases: 12. Germline CDR1 SGHRS, CDR2 YFSETQ. The CDR3 covers 18 residues. Here the CDR3 reads CASSLVGALAGDDGELFF. The CDR3, as DNA: TGCGCCAGCAGCTTGGTAGGTGCGCTAGCGGGAGACGACGGGGAGCTGTTTTTT.

The chain has TRBV6-1 and TRBJ1-4; TRBD1 aligns across 8 bases. J was trimmed by 5 bases and V by 3 bases; bases with no gene match: 5. Looked up from germline, CDR1 is MNHNS and CDR2 is SASEGT. CDR3 length equals 15 residues. The CDR3 here is CASSEGRQGNEKLFF. DNA for the CDR3: TGTGCCAGCAGTGAGGGTCGACAGGGGAATGAAAAACTGTTTTTT.

The chain carries TRBV28 and TRBJ1-5; D gene ambiguous. The CDR3 totals 18 residues. Trimming cost V 4 bases and J 2 bases, with 21 bases left between them. Germline assignment: CDR1 MDHEN and CDR2 SYDVKM. CDR3 protein: CASSSPLEPLRRNQPQHF. CDR3 nucleotides: TGTGCCAGCAGTTCACCCCTAGAGCCATTACGGCGCAATCAGCCCCAGCATTTT.

V is TRBV7-8 and J is TRBJ1-2; no firm D call. The V end lost 4 bases, the J end lost 4 bases, and 7 bases lay between the germline ends. The germline V gene encodes CDR1 SGHVS and CDR2 FQNEAQ. This CDR3 is 12 amino acids long. This CDR3 is CASSSGIYGYTF. CDR3 bases: TGTGCCAGCAGCTCGGGAATCTATGGCTACACCTTC.

CDR3 sequence: CASSLGRGSYNEQFF. The CDR3 coding sequence is TGTGCCAGCAGCTTAGGAAGGGGGTCCTACAATGAGCAGTTCTTC. The chain has TRBV7-6 and TRBJ2-1; TRBD1 might be the D (6 bases). Germline CDR1 and CDR2: SGHVS and FNYEAQ. The CDR3 consists of 15 residues. V was clipped by 1 base and J by 1 base, with 8 bases between them. Full variable domain (missing parts from reference TRBV7-6 and TRBJ2-1): GAGVSQSPRYKVTKRGQDVALRCDPISGHVSLYWYRQALGQGPEFLTYFNYEAQQDKSGLPNDRFSAERPEGSISTLTIQRTEQRDSAMYRCASSLGRGSYNEQFFGPGTRLTVL.

This sequence joins TRBV7-8 and TRBJ1-1, with 8 nucleotides matching TRBD1. Germline V CDR1 and CDR2: SGHVS, FQNEAQ. This CDR3 is 17 amino acids long. V shed 1 base and J 5 bases; nucleotides not matched to a gene: 12. CDR3: CASSLGWDRRARTEAFF. For the CDR3, the DNA is TGTGCCAGCAGCTTAGGATGGGACAGGAGAGCTAGGACTGAAGCTTTCTTT.

J is TRBJ2-7 and V is TRBV5-5, with D tentatively TRBD2 (5 bases). The CDR3 has 13 residues. Per germline, CDR1 SGHKS and CDR2 YYEKEE (reference sequence). The V end was cut by 5 bases, the J end by 4 bases, with 13 bases between. DNA of the CDR3: TGTGCCAGCAGGAACCGGACTGTTTACGAGCAGTACTTC. It translates to CASRNRTVYEQYF. The variable domain in full, completed from reference TRBV5-5 and TRBJ2-7, reads DAGVTQSPTHLIKTRGQQVTLRCSPISGHKSVSWYQQVLGQGPQFIFQYYEKEERGRGNFPDRFSARQFPNYSSELNVNALLLGDSALYLCASRNRTVYEQYFGPGTRLTVT.

On this clone: The sample carries other DNA sequences with the same CDR3. The rearrangement uses TRBV14 and TRBJ2-7; D is possibly TRBD2 (5 bases). CDR1 and CDR2 from the germline V gene are SGHDN and FVKESK. CDR3 size: 12 residues. The ends were cut back, 3 bases at V and 4 bases at J, with 7 bases in the middle. CDR3 sequence reads: CASSHGGYEQYF. The CDR3 nucleotides read TGTGCCAGCAGCCATGGCGGGTACGAGCAGTACTTC.

The chain joins TRBV11-2 to TRBJ2-6; 7 bases agree with TRBD1. The CDR3 spans 18 residues. J lost 0 bases, V lost 4 bases, and 9 bases had no gene match. Germline V gene data show CDR1 as SGHAT and CDR2 as FQNNGV. CDR3 sequence reads: CASSSPPGQLSGANVLTF. CDR3 DNA sequence: TGTGCCAGCAGCTCCCCCCCGGGACAGCTCTCTGGGGCCAACGTCCTGACTTTC.

This chain joins TRBV6-6 and TRBJ2-7; 8 nucleotides match TRBD2. The CDR3 is 14 residues long. The V gene end was trimmed by 2 bases and the J gene end by 9 bases; junction bases not matched to a gene: 9. Germline CDR1 reads MNHNY; CDR2 reads SVGAGI (reference sequence). The CDR3 loop is CASSYREGLSAQYF. CDR3 sequence (DNA): TGTGCCAGCAGTTACCGGGAGGGCCTAAGTGCGCAGTACTTC.

The chain couples TRBV5-1 to TRBJ1-1; the D gene is possibly TRBD1 (5 bases). V lost 4 bases, J lost 4 bases, and 17 bases lay in between. The length of the CDR3 is 15 residues. CDR1 and CDR2 from the germline V gene are SGHRS and YFSETQ. In DNA form, the CDR3 reads TGCGCCAGCAGCACGGGACGGCCGGGGGGCACTGAAGCTTTCTTT. Protein product: CASSTGRPGGTEAFF.

This clone is a singleton in its sample. The chain employs TRBV11-2 and TRBJ2-3, with TRBD2 as a possible D gene (6 bases). The CDR3 is made up of 16 amino acids. V lost 3 bases and J 2 bases, leaving 15 bases between the germline ends. Per the germline V gene, CDR1 is SGHAT and CDR2 is FQNNGV. The CDR3 loop reads CASSFTGLSTTDTQYF. The CDR3 nucleotides read TGTGCCAGCAGCTTCACGGGACTCAGTACCACAGATACGCAGTATTTT.

This chain uses TRBV28 with TRBJ1-5; no clear D gene. Germline V lookup: CDR1 MDHEN, CDR2 SYDVKM. The CDR3 contains 14 residues. V was pared by 5 bases and J by 0 bases, with 8 bases between. The CDR3 spells CASSIKYSNQPQHF. CDR3 sequence (DNA): TGTGCCAGCAGTATAAAATATAGCAATCAGCCCCAGCATTTT. Filled out from reference TRBV28 and TRBJ1-5, the complete variable domain reads DVKVTQSSRYLVKRTGEKVFLECVQDMDHENMFWYRQDPGLGLRLIYFSYDVKMKEKGDIPEGYSVSREKKERFSLILESASTNQTSMYLCASSIKYSNQPQHFGDGTRLSIL.

This rearrangement joins TRBV4-1 to TRBJ2-7; D is possibly TRBD2 (5 bases). The CDR3 contains 13 residues. Trimming removed 1 base at V and 1 base at J, with 5 bases between. CDR1 and CDR2 from the germline V gene are MGHRA and YSYEKL. In DNA form, the CDR3 reads TGCGCCAGCAGCCAAGCGGGATCCTACGAGCAGTACTTC. Amino acid sequence: CASSQAGSYEQYF.

For this clone: This sample also contains other DNA sequences that code for the same CDR3. The chain is built from TRBV5-1 and TRBJ1-4; the D gene is possibly TRBD1 (6 bases). V lost 4 bases to trimming and J lost 8 bases, with 15 bases between them. The germline V gene has CDR1 SGHRS and CDR2 YFSETQ. The CDR3 has 14 residues. CDR3 protein: CASSLGTKVEKLFF. The DNA for the CDR3 is TGCGCCAGCAGCCTGGGGACAAAGGTGGAAAAACTGTTTTTT.

The chain carries TRBV2 and TRBJ1-5; no clear D. CDR1 and CDR2 (germline): SNHLY, FYNNEI. CDR3 length: 13 amino acids. V shed 6 bases and J shed 0 bases, with 6 bases lying between them. CDR3 nucleotides: TGTGCCAGCAGCGCGTATAGCAATCAGCCCCAGCATTTT. It is translated as CASSAYSNQPQHF.

The gene calls are TRBV2 and TRBJ1-6; 9 bases are shared with TRBD1. CDR3 size: 14 residues. J was trimmed by 10 bases and V by 6 bases; bases with no gene match: 7. Germline V CDR1 and CDR2: SNHLY, FYNNEI. The CDR3 coding sequence is TGTGCCAGCAGGGAGGACAGGGGACAATCACCCCTCCACTTT. It codes for CASREDRGQSPLHF. The entire variable domain, with the rest obtained from reference TRBV2 and TRBJ1-6, is as follows: EPEVTQTPSHQVTQMGQEVILRCVPISNHLYFYWYRQILGQKVEFLVSFYNNEISEKSEIFDDQFSVERPDGSNFTLKIRSTKLEDSAMYFCASREDRGQSPLHFGNGTRLTVT.

This clone was found once. The rearrangement joins TRBV5-1 to TRBJ2-7; 7 bases line up with TRBD1. J was trimmed by 7 bases and V by 0 bases; bases with no gene match: 7. The CDR3 consists of 14 residues. Germline V gives CDR1 SGHRS, CDR2 YFSETQ. Here the CDR3 DNA reads TGCGCCAGCAGCTTGGGAGGGGGCCTGGATGAGCAGTACTTC. As protein: CASSLGGGLDEQYF.

This clone was observed a handful of times. The chain has TRBV6-6 and TRBJ1-1, with D possibly being TRBD1 (6 bases). CDR3 length: 13 residues. Germline V gene data show CDR1 as MNHNY and CDR2 as SVGAGI (reference sequence). Trimming pared 7 bases from V and 5 bases from J, leaving 14 bases between. Written as DNA, the CDR3 is TGTGCCAGCATCCTGCAGGGGTGGACTGAAGCTTTCTTT. This gives the protein CASILQGWTEAFF.